The entry below gives a single TCR beta chain sequence along with its context. This entry is derived from a study of T cell changes during pregnancy in multiple sclerosis. The protocol was immunoSEQ multiplex PCR, while the TCRdb copy is restricted to in-frame clones and leaves out a portion. The sample lists 45,000 to 50,000 clones; around 91% were seen once. This CDR3 has 11 residues. Germline V gene sequence: CDR1 SGHTA, CDR2 FQGNSA. This clonotype was sampled from a female donor in good health, enrolled as a control in a pregnancy study. The genes are TRBV7-2 and TRBJ1-5; perhaps TRBD1 as D (5 bases). Sequencing used CD4+ T cells from peripheral blood mononuclear cells, obtained in the second trimester of pregnancy. The CDR3 reads CAGGSNQPQHF. The CDR3, as DNA: TGTGCGGGGGGTAGCAATCAGCCCCAGCATTTT.